The clone carrying this T cell receptor (beta chain) has more than one count but fewer than ten. What it binds is not known. The data stem from a study of vaccination effects on CD4 cells after COVID-19. Subsequent to a culture period of about nine days, CD4+ T cells were isolated. Participants got two doses of BNT162b2 or mRNA-1273 vaccine. Sequencing used immunoSEQ multiplex PCR; TCRdb keeps in-frame clones, though not all of them. The table shows about 73,000 clones, with 73% occurring only once. The CDR3 covers 15 residues. Germline assignment: CDR1 SGHTA and CDR2 FQGTGA. V was trimmed by 5 bases and J by 0 bases, leaving 8 bases between them.

The chain uses TRBV7-3 and TRBJ2-6, with D uncertain. The sequencing used CD4+ T cells from PBMCs cultured without peptide, collected after COVID-19 vaccination. This receptor was obtained from a human donor who received a COVID-19 vaccine. The CDR3 sequence is CASSQLRSGANVLTF. DNA for the CDR3: TGTGCCAGCAGCCAACTCCGCTCTGGGGCCAACGTCCTGACTTTC.